This T cell receptor beta chain originates from a study of identical twins. Overall study results and limits: Beta out-of-frame sequences displayed a weaker excess of sharing between twins.

The donor group consisted entirely of healthy Caucasians. TCRdb processed the 5' RACE reads anew with MiXCR; each CDR3 protein has one entry. The table has about 190,000 distinct CDR3 sequences, 15% seen once. Germline V CDR1 and CDR2: SNHLY, FYNNEI. This CDR3 has 15 residues. The V gene end was trimmed by 4 bases and the J gene end by 4 bases; junction bases not matched to a gene: 6. The table lists this clonotype with a few counts. The antigen is unknown. The same data also went into a second study, on T cells expressing NK-cell markers. That work adds: In a handful of donors, these clonotypes also led the CD3+CD56-NKG2C+ fraction.

The receptor was isolated from a woman between 18 and 30 years old in good health. The sequenced sample consisted of CD8+ T cells sorted from blood. This chain connects TRBV2 to TRBJ2-1; 8 bases fit TRBD2. This chain's CDR3 is CASSAASGQYNEQFF. DNA of the CDR3: TGTGCCAGCAGTGCTGCTAGCGGGCAGTACAATGAGCAGTTCTTC.